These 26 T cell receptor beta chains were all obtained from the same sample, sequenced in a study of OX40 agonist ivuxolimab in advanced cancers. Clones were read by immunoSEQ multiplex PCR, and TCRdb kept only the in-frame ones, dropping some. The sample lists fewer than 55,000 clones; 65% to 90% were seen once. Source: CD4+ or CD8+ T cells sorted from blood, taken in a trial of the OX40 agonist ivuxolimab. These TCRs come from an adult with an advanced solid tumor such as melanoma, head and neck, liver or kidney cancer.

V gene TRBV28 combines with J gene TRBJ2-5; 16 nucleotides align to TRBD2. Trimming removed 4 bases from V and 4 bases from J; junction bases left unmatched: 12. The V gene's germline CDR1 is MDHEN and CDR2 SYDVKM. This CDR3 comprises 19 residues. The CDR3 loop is CASSWAQGLAGGLGETQYF. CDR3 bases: TGTGCCAGCAGTTGGGCTCAGGGACTAGCGGGGGGGCTTGGAGAGACCCAGTACTTC.

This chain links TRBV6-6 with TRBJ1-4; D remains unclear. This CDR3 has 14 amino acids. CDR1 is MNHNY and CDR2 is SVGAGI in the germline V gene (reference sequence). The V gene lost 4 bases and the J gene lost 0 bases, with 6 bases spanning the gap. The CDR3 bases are TGTGCCAGCAGTTCAGCTGCAACTAATGAAAAACTGTTTTTT. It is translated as CASSSAATNEKLFF.

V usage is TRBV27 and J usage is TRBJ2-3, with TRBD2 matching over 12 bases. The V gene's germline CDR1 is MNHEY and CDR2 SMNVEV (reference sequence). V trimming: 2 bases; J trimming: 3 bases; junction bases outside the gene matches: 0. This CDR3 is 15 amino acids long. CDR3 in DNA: TGTGCCAGCAGTTTACTAGCGGGGGGGACAGATACGCAGTATTTT. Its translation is CASSLLAGGTDTQYF.

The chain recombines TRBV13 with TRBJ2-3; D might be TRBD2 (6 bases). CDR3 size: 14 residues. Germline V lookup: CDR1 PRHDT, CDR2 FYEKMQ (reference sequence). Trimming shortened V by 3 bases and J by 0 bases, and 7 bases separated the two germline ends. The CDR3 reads CASSFSGSTDTQYF. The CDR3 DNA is TGTGCCAGCAGCTTTAGCGGTAGCACAGATACGCAGTATTTT.

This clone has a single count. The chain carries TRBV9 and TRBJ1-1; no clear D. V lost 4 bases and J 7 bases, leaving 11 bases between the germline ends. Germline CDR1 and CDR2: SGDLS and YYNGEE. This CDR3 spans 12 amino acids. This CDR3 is CASSPEGHEAFF. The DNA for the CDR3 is TGTGCCAGCAGCCCCGAGGGCCATGAAGCTTTCTTT.

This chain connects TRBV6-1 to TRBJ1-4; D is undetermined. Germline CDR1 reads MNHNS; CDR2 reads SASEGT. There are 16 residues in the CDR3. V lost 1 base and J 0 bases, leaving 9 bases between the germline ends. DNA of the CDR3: TGTGCCAGCAGTGAAGGCCTATGGGCAACTAATGAAAAACTGTTTTTT. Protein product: CASSEGLWATNEKLFF.

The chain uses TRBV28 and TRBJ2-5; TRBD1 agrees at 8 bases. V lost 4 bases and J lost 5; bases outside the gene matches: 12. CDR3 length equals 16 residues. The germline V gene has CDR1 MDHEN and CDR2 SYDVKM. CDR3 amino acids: CASSSKRQGAFETQYF. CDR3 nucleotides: TGTGCCAGCAGTTCGAAACGGCAGGGGGCTTTCGAGACCCAGTACTTC.

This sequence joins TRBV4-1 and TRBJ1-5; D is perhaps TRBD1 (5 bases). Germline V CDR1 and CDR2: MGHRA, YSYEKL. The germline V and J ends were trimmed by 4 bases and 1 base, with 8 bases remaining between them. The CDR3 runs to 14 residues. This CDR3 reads CASSPGGSNQPQHF. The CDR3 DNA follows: TGCGCCAGCAGCCCGGGGGGGAGCAATCAGCCCCAGCATTTT.

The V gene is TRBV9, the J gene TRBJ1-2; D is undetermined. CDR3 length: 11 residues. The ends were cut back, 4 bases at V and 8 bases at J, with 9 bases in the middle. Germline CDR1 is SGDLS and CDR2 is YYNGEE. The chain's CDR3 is CASSTEGGYTF. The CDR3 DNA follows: TGTGCCAGCAGCACCGAAGGGGGCTACACCTTC.

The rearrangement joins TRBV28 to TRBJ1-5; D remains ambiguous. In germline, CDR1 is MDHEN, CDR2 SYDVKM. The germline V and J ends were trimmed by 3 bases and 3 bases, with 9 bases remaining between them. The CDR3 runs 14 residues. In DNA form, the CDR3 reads TGTGCCAGCAGTTTGGGCCTTACCAATCAGCCCCAGCATTTT. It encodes CASSLGLTNQPQHF.

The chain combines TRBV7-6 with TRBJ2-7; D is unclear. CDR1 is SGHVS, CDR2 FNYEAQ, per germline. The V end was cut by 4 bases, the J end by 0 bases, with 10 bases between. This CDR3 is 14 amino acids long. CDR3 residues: CASSSATSSYEQYF. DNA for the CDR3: TGTGCCAGCAGCTCGGCAACAAGCTCCTACGAGCAGTACTTC.

CDR3 sequence reads: CASSYGQGSYEQYV. The CDR3 coding sequence is TGTGCCAGCAGTTACGGTCAGGGGTCCTACGAGCAGTACGTC. The V call is TRBV6-5, the J call TRBJ2-7, with D maybe TRBD1 (6 bases). V shed 2 bases and J shed 1 base, with 9 bases lying between them. CDR3 length equals 14 residues. Germline assignment: CDR1 MNHEY and CDR2 SVGAGI.

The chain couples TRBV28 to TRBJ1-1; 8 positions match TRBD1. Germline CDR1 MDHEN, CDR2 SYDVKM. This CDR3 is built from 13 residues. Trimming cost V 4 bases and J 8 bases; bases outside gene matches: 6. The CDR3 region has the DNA TGTGCCAGCAGTTCAACAGGGGGTCTGGAAGCTTTCTTT. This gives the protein CASSSTGGLEAFF.

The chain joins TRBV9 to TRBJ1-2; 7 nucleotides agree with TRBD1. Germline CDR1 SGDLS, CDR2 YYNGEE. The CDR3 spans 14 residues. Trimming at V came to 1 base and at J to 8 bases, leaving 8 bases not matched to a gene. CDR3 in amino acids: CASSVSEGARGYTF. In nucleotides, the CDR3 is TGTGCCAGCAGCGTAAGCGAGGGGGCACGGGGCTACACCTTC. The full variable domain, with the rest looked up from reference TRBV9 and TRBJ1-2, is DSGVTQTPKHLITATGQRVTLRCSPRSGDLSVYWYQQSLDQGLQFLIQYYNGEERAKGNILERFSAQQFPDLHSELNLSSLELGDSALYFCASSVSEGARGYTFGSGTRLTVV.

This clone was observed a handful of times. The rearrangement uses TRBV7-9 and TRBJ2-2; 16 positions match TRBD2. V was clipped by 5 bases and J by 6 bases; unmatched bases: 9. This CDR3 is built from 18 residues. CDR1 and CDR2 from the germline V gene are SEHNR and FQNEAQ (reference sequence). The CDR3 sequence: CASSPTSGTSGRAGELFF. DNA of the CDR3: TGTGCCAGCAGCCCTACCTCAGGGACTAGCGGGAGGGCCGGGGAGCTGTTTTTT.

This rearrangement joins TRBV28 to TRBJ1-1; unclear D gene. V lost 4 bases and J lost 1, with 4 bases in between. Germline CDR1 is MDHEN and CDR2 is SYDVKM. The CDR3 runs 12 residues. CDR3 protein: CASSSGNTEAFF. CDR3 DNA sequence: TGTGCCAGCAGTTCAGGGAACACTGAAGCTTTCTTT.

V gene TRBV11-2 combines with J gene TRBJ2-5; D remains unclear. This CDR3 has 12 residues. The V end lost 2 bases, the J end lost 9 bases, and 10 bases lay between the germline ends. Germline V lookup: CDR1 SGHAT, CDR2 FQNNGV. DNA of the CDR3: TGTGCCAGCAGCTTATGGGGTGGATCCCAGTACTTC. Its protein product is CASSLWGGSQYF.

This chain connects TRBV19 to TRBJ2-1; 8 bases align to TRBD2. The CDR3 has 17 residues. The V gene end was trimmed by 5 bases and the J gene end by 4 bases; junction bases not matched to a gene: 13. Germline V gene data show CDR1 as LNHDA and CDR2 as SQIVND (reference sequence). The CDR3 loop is CASSPFKGSGKYNEQFF. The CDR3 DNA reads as TGTGCCAGTAGTCCCTTCAAGGGTAGCGGGAAGTACAATGAGCAGTTCTTC.

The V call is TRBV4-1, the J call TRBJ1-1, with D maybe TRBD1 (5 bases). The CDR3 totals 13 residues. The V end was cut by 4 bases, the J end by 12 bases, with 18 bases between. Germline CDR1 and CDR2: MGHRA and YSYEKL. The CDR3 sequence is CASSPGTGTYTFF. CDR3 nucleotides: TGCGCCAGCAGCCCAGGAACCGGGACTTATACTTTCTTT.

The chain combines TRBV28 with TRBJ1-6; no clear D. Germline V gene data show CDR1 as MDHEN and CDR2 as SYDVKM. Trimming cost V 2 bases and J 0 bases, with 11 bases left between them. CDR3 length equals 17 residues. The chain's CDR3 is CASSLRAPSSYNSPLHF. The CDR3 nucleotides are TGTGCCAGCAGTTTACGGGCACCAAGCTCCTATAATTCACCCCTCCACTTT.

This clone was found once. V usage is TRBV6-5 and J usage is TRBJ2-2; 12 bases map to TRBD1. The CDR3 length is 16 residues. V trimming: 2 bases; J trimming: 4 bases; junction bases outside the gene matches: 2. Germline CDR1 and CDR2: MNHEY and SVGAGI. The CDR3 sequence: CASSYPGQGATGELFF. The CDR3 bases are TGTGCCAGCAGTTACCCGGGACAGGGGGCCACCGGGGAGCTGTTTTTT.

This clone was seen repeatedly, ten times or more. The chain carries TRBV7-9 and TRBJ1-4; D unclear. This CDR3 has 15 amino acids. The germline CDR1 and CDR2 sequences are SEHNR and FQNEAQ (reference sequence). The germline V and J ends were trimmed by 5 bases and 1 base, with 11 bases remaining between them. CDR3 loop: CASSPDKRTNEKLFF. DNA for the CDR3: TGTGCCAGCAGCCCAGATAAGAGAACTAATGAAAAACTGTTTTTT.

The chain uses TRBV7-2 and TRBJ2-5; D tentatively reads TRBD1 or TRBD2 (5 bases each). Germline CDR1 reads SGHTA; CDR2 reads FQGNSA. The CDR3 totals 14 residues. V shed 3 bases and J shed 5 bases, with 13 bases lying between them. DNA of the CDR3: TGTGCCAGCAGCTTTCTAGGGACGTTCGAGACCCAGTACTTC. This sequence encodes CASSFLGTFETQYF.

The CDR3 spells CASSMGYTEAFF. The CDR3 coding sequence is TGTGCCAGTAGTATGGGGTACACTGAAGCTTTCTTT. This chain connects TRBV19 to TRBJ1-1; D is undetermined. V lost 3 bases, J lost 3 bases, and 5 bases lay in between. Per germline, CDR1 LNHDA and CDR2 SQIVND (reference sequence). The CDR3 extends over 12 amino acids. The entire variable domain, with the rest obtained from reference TRBV19 and TRBJ1-1, is as follows: DGGITQSPKYLFRKEGQNVTLSCEQNLNHDAMYWYRQDPGQGLRLIYYSQIVNDFQKGDIAEGYSVSREKKESFPLTVTSAQKNPTAFYLCASSMGYTEAFFGQGTRLTVV.

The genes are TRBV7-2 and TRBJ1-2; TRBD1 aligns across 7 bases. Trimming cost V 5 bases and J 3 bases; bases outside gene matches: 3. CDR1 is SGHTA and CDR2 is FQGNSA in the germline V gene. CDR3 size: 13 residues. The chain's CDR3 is CASSPTGYYGYTF. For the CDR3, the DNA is TGTGCCAGCAGCCCGACAGGGTACTATGGCTACACCTTC.

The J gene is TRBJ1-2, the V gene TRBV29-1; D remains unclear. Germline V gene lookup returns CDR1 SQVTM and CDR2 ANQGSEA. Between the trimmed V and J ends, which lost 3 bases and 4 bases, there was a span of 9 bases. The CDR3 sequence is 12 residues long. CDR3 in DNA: TGCAGCGTTGAGGAACTTCGCTATGGCTACACCTTC. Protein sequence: CSVEELRYGYTF.